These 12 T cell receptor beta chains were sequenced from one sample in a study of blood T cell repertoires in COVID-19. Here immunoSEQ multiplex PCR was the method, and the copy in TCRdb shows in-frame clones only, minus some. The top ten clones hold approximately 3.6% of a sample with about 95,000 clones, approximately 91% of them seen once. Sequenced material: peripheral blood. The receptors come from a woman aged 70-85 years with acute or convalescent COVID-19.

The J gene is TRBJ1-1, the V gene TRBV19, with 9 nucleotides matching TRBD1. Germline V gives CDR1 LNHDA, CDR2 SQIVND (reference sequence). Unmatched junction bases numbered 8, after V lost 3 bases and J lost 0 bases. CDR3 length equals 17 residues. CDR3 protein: CASSITGTGKVNTEAFF. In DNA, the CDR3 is TGTGCCAGTAGTATTACCGGGACAGGGAAGGTGAACACTGAAGCTTTCTTT.

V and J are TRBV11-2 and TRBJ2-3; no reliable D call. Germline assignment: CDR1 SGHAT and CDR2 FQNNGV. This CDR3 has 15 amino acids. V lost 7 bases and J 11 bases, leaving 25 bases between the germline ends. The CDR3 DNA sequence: TGTGCCAGCACCCAGAGGATAGATTCCTCGGTGGGGCAGTATTTT. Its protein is CASTQRIDSSVGQYF.

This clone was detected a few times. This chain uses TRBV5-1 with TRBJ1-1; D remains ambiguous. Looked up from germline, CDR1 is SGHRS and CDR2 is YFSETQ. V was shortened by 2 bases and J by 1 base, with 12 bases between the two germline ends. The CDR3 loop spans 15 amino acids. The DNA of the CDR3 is TGCGCCAGCAGCTTCAGCGGGGTCGGGAACACTGAAGCTTTCTTT. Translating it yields CASSFSGVGNTEAFF.

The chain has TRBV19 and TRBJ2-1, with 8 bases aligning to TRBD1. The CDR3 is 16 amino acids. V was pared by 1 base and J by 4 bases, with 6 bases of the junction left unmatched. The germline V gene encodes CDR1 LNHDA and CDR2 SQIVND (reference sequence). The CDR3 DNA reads TGTGCCAGTAGTATAGGCGACAGGGGACTTTACAATGAGCAGTTCTTC. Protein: CASSIGDRGLYNEQFF.

The CDR3 here is CAISDAARRGDGNEKLFF. The CDR3 nucleotides are TGTGCCATCAGTGACGCGGCCCGCAGGGGCGATGGTAATGAAAAACTGTTTTTT. The rearrangement links TRBV10-3 to TRBJ1-4, with D perhaps TRBD1 (6 bases). The V gene's germline CDR1 is ENHRY and CDR2 SYGVKD. With 3 bases removed from V and 4 bases from J, the gap between germline ends came to 21 bases. This CDR3 is built from 18 residues.

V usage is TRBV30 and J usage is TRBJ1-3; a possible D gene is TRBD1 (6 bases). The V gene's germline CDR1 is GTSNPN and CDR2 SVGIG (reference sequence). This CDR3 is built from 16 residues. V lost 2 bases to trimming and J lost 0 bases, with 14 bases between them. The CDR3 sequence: CAWSPPGGYSGNTIYF. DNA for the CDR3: TGTGCCTGGAGTCCCCCGGGGGGCTACTCTGGAAACACCATATATTTT.

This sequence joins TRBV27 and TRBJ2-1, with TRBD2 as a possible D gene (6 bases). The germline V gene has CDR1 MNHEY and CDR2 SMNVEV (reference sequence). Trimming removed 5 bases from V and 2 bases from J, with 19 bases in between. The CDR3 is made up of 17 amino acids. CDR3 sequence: CASSQFSTGTPYNEQFF. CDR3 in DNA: TGTGCCAGCAGTCAATTTTCCACCGGGACTCCCTACAATGAGCAGTTCTTC.

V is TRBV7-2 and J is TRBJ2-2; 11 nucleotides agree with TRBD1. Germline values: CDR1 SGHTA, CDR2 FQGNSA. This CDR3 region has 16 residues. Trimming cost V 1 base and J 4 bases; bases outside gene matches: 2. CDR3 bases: TGTGCCAGCAGCTTAGTAGGGACAGGGGGCACCGGGGAGCTGTTTTTT. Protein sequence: CASSLVGTGGTGELFF.

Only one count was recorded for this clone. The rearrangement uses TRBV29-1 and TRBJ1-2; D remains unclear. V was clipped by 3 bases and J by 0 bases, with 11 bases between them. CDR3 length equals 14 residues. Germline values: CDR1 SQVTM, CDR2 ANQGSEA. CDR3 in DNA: TGCAGCGTTGAGTTAGCCGGGACTAACTATGGCTACACCTTC. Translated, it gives CSVELAGTNYGYTF.

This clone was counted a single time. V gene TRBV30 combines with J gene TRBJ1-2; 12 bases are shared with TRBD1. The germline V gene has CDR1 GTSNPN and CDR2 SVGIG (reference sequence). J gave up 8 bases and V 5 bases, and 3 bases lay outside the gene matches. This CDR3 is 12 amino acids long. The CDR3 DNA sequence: TGTGCCTGGGGGACAGGGGGCGAGGGCTACACCTTC. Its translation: CAWGTGGEGYTF.

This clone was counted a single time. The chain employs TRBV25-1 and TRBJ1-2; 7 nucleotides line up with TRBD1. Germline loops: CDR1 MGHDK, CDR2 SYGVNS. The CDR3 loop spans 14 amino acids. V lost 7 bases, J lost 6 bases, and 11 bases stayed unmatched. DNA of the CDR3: TGTGCCAGCATCCAAGGGGGCAGGGTCCATGGCTACACCTTC. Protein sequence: CASIQGGRVHGYTF.

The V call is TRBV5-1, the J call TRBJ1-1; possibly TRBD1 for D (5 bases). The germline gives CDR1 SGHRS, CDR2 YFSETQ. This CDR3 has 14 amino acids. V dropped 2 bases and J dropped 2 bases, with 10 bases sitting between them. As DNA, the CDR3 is TGCGCCAGCAGCTTAACAGGATCCAACACTGAAGCTTTCTTT. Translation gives CASSLTGSNTEAFF.